These 27 T cell receptor beta chains were all obtained from the same sample, sequenced in a study of shared clonotypes between healthy human individuals. TCRdb keeps only in-frame clones here, not all; method: immunoSEQ multiplex PCR. The sample includes about 2.4 million clones, 90% to 95% of them seen just once. Sequencing was carried out using naive CD4+ T cells from PBMCs. Subset given: CD45RA+ positively selected. Source of these receptors: a man aged 18 to 30 in good health. Some clones in this sample may be carry-over from other donors' samples.

V is TRBV7-6 and J is TRBJ2-4; 8 bases fit TRBD2. After removal of 2 bases from V and 6 bases from J, the junction contained 18 bases not matched to a gene. The germline V gene has CDR1 SGHVS and CDR2 FNYEAQ. The CDR3 totals 19 residues. Written as DNA, the CDR3 is TGTGCCAGCAGCTTACGTAGCGGGAACGGGAGAAGCCCGGGAAACATTCAGTACTTC. As protein: CASSLRSGNGRSPGNIQYF. Full variable domain (missing parts from reference TRBV7-6 and TRBJ2-4): GAGVSQSPRYKVTKRGQDVALRCDPISGHVSLYWYRQALGQGPEFLTYFNYEAQQDKSGLPNDRFSAERPEGSISTLTIQRTEQRDSAMYRCASSLRSGNGRSPGNIQYFGAGTRLSVL.

As concerns this clone: It is unclear where the CDR3 begins or ends on the DNA, so no DNA is shown, and the CDR3 is as TCRdb lists it. The rearrangement joins TRBV29-1 to TRBJ1-2; TRBD1 was called by the table and not checked on the DNA. Germline lookup yields CDR1 SQVTM and CDR2 ANQGSEA. Both ends counted, the CDR3 spans 15 residues. This CDR3 reads CSASKAHSPGYGCTF.

This rearrangement joins TRBV28 to TRBJ2-3, with 11 nucleotides matching TRBD2. Trimming cost V 7 bases and J 2 bases; bases outside gene matches: 2. The CDR3 loop spans 14 amino acids. The germline V gene encodes CDR1 MDHEN and CDR2 SYDVKM. The chain's CDR3 is CASKLAGVTDTQYF. The CDR3 DNA reads as TGTGCCAGCAAACTAGCGGGAGTCACAGATACGCAGTATTTT.

The V and J genes are TRBV5-1 and TRBJ2-5; no definite D call. The CDR3 spans 12 residues. The V end lost 2 bases, the J end lost 1 base, and 3 bases lay between the germline ends. Germline V lookup: CDR1 SGHRS, CDR2 YFSETQ. The CDR3, as DNA: TGCGCCAGCAGCTTCCTCCAAGAGACCCAGTACTTC. It is translated as CASSFLQETQYF.

The rearrangement uses TRBV29-1 and TRBJ2-1; perhaps TRBD1 as D (6 bases). Germline V CDR1 and CDR2: SQVTM, ANQGSEA. V lost 3 bases to trimming and J lost 9 bases, with 12 bases between them. The CDR3 totals 12 residues. CDR3 coding DNA: TGCAGCGTTGACGTTACAGGGATTGAGCAGTTCTTC. Protein: CSVDVTGIEQFF.

This chain links TRBV5-1 with TRBJ2-2; 8 nucleotides align to TRBD1. The CDR3 is made up of 14 amino acids. Unmatched junction bases numbered 3, after V lost 5 bases and J lost 3 bases. Per germline, CDR1 SGHRS and CDR2 YFSETQ. DNA of the CDR3: TGCGCCAGCAGGACAGGGGCCTACACCGGGGAGCTGTTTTTT. Translated, it gives CASRTGAYTGELFF.

The chain couples TRBV10-1 to TRBJ1-1, with a possible D match to TRBD1 (5 bases). Germline V CDR1 and CDR2: WNHNN, SYGVQD (reference sequence). Trimming removed 6 bases from V and 8 bases from J, with 19 bases in between. CDR3 length equals 14 residues. CDR3 in DNA: TGCGCCAGCAGCACGGGACGTCTCCCGGGAGAAGCTTTCTTT. Amino acids: CASSTGRLPGEAFF.

The chain employs TRBV29-1 and TRBJ2-7, with TRBD2 matching 7 bases. The V and J ends lost 3 bases and 3 bases, in that order; junction bases with no gene match: 14. Germline V gene sequence: CDR1 SQVTM, CDR2 ANQGSEA. This CDR3 is 16 amino acids long. The CDR3 DNA reads as TGCAGCGTTGAGTTTCCGGGTCGCGGGAGAGGCTACGAGCAGTACTTC. Protein sequence: CSVEFPGRGRGYEQYF.

This CDR3 is CSVLIRTDTQYF. The CDR3 nucleotides are TGCAGCGTTCTTATCAGAACAGATACGCAGTATTTT. V is TRBV29-1 and J is TRBJ2-3; D is undetermined. The CDR3 runs 12 residues. Deletions cut 5 bases from V and 3 bases from J, with 9 bases between. The germline V gene encodes CDR1 SQVTM and CDR2 ANQGSEA.

A word on this clone: Distinct nucleotide sequences in the sample also encode this CDR3. V gene TRBV7-9 combines with J gene TRBJ1-5, with TRBD1 identical over 7 bases. CDR3 size: 14 residues. The junction had 1 base not matched to a gene; V was cut back by 1 base and J by 4 bases. Germline CDR1 reads SEHNR; CDR2 reads FQNEAQ (reference sequence). CDR3: CASSLGQGNQPQHF. CDR3 sequence (DNA): TGTGCCAGCAGCTTAGGACAGGGAAATCAGCCCCAGCATTTT.

In regard to this clone: At one boundary the junction diverges from the germline segment, which might be a read error. Additional DNA sequences in this sample encode the identical CDR3. CDR3 nucleotides: TGTGCCAGCAGCTACCTAAGGACGGACACCGGGGAGCTGTTCTTT. Translating it yields CASSYLRTDTGELFF. The chain carries TRBV7-9 and TRBJ2-2; D is possibly TRBD1 or TRBD2 (5 bases each). The CDR3 is 15 amino acids. Germline V gene lookup returns CDR1 SEHNR and CDR2 FQNEAQ (reference sequence).

The CDR3 coding sequence is TGTGCCAGCAGTCAACTCCCCGGATGGACCCAGTACTTC. Its translation: CASSQLPGWTQYF. The chain has TRBV14 and TRBJ2-5; D remains unclear. The CDR3 is 13 residues long. Germline values: CDR1 SGHDN, CDR2 FVKESK. V was trimmed by 6 bases and J by 7 bases, leaving 15 bases between them.

This clone has just one count. V usage is TRBV5-6 and J usage is TRBJ2-1, with 8 bases aligning to TRBD2. Germline lookup yields CDR1 SGHDT and CDR2 YYEEEE. The CDR3 totals 14 residues. V shed 1 base, J shed 6 bases, and the junction held 3 bases outside the gene matches. The CDR3 loop is CASSLFGTSNEQFF. The CDR3 DNA follows: TGTGCCAGCAGCTTGTTCGGGACTAGCAATGAGCAGTTCTTC.

The genes are TRBV20-1 and TRBJ2-7; D is ambiguous. CDR1 and CDR2 (germline): DFQATT, SNEGSKA (reference sequence). The CDR3 covers 11 residues. The V end was cut by 3 bases, the J end by 3 bases, with 6 bases between. The CDR3 DNA follows: TGCAGTGCTAGGTGGGTCTACGAGCAGTACTTC. It translates to CSARWVYEQYF.

This rearrangement joins TRBV5-1 to TRBJ2-5, with D perhaps TRBD2 (5 bases). CDR1 is SGHRS and CDR2 is YFSETQ in the germline V gene. Trimming removed 0 bases at V and 2 bases at J, with 23 bases between. This CDR3 comprises 19 residues. The CDR3 DNA follows: TGCGCCAGCAGCTTGGAATACGTACTAGGTCCACCCCTACAAGAGACCCAGTACTTC. Protein sequence: CASSLEYVLGPPLQETQYF. The entire variable domain, with the rest obtained from reference TRBV5-1 and TRBJ2-5, is as follows: KAGVTQTPRYLIKTRGQQVTLSCSPISGHRSVSWYQQTPGQGLQFLFEYFSETQRNKGNFPGRFSGRQFSNSRSEMNVSTLELGDSALYLCASSLEYVLGPPLQETQYFGPGTRLLVL.

The chain is built from TRBV4-1 and TRBJ1-2; no firm D call. This CDR3 contains 15 residues. Trimming removed 1 base from V and 5 bases from J, with 14 bases in between. CDR1 and CDR2 (germline): MGHRA, YSYEKL. CDR3 coding DNA: TGCGCCAGCAGCCAAGCGGCAGGCAAGGTTTATGGCTACACCTTC. Its protein is CASSQAAGKVYGYTF.

This rearrangement joins TRBV14 to TRBJ2-1; D is unresolved. The CDR3 runs 13 residues. CDR1 SGHDN and CDR2 FVKESK come from the germline V gene. Trimming took 2 bases from V and 8 from J, leaving 10 bases between them. The CDR3: CASSQLAADEQFF. The CDR3 DNA sequence: TGTGCCAGCAGCCAATTAGCAGCCGATGAGCAGTTCTTC.

The table lists this clone with a count of one. CDR3 region: CASSLGTGQNIQYF. The CDR3 coding sequence is TGCGCCAGCAGCTTAGGGACAGGCCAAAACATTCAGTACTTC. The rearrangement links TRBV5-1 to TRBJ2-4; TRBD1 aligns across 8 bases. The V gene end was trimmed by 2 bases and the J gene end by 5 bases; junction bases not matched to a gene: 3. CDR1 is SGHRS and CDR2 is YFSETQ in the germline V gene. The CDR3 totals 14 residues.

The J gene is TRBJ2-7, the V gene TRBV9, with D uncertain. Trimming removed 4 bases from V and 0 bases from J, with 20 bases in between. CDR3 size: 17 residues. CDR1 SGDLS and CDR2 YYNGEE come from the germline V gene. CDR3: CASSPKPQGLSSYEQYF. The DNA of the CDR3 is TGTGCCAGCAGCCCCAAACCCCAAGGTTTGAGCTCCTACGAGCAGTACTTC.

This chain links TRBV18 with TRBJ2-5; TRBD1 matches at 7 bases. The CDR3 consists of 16 residues. J gave up 1 base and V 6 bases, and 11 bases lay outside the gene matches. Per germline, CDR1 KGHSH and CDR2 LQKENI. The DNA for the CDR3 is TGTGCCAGCTCCCGACAGGGACCAACCCTCCAAGAGACCCAGTACTTC. Translated, it gives CASSRQGPTLQETQYF.

In the case of this clone: This specimen includes other DNA sequences encoding the same CDR3. The chain uses TRBV28 and TRBJ2-7, with 13 bases matching TRBD2. Per the germline V gene, CDR1 is MDHEN and CDR2 is SYDVKM. The CDR3 has 15 amino acids. Trimming cost V 4 bases and J 3 bases; bases outside gene matches: 3. CDR3 in DNA: TGTGCCAGCAGTTCCCGACTAGCGGGGGGCTACGAGCAGTACTTC. Translating it yields CASSSRLAGGYEQYF.

This clone has only one observation. In the same sample, other DNA sequences code for this CDR3. V is TRBV18 and J is TRBJ1-4; no clear D gene. CDR3 length: 14 residues. In germline, CDR1 is KGHSH, CDR2 LQKENI. Trimming shortened V by 4 bases and J by 0 bases, and 6 bases separated the two germline ends. In DNA, the CDR3 is TGTGCCAGCTCACAAGGGACAACTAATGAAAAACTGTTTTTT. This codes for CASSQGTTNEKLFF.

The chain uses TRBV7-8 and TRBJ2-1; no clear D gene. Germline CDR1 is SGHVS and CDR2 is FQNEAQ. The CDR3 is 13 amino acids. Trimming took 4 bases from V and 9 from J, leaving 13 bases between them. The chain's CDR3 is CASSYEPDTEQFF. The DNA of the CDR3 is TGTGCCAGCAGCTATGAACCAGACACTGAGCAGTTCTTC.

The rearrangement links TRBV6-1 to TRBJ1-2; D is possibly TRBD1 (6 bases). CDR1 and CDR2 from the germline V gene are MNHNS and SASEGT. The CDR3 contains 17 residues. Trimming cost V 1 base and J 4 bases, with 19 bases left between them. DNA of the CDR3: TGTGCCAGCAGTGAAGAAGGGGGGGGCAGGGTCATCTATGGCTACACCTTC. This sequence encodes CASSEEGGGRVIYGYTF.

The rearrangement links TRBV2 to TRBJ1-4; 9 nucleotides line up with TRBD1. The V and J ends lost 9 bases and 0 bases, in that order; junction bases with no gene match: 8. The CDR3 length is 16 residues. The V gene's germline CDR1 is SNHLY and CDR2 FYNNEI. The CDR3 is CASSGQGLATNEKLFF. The CDR3 DNA reads as TGTGCCAGTTCGGGACAGGGTTTGGCAACTAATGAAAAACTGTTTTTT.

The sample holds one count of this clone. The V gene is TRBV28, the J gene TRBJ1-5; 10 nucleotides match TRBD1. Trimming cost V 2 bases and J 7 bases; bases outside gene matches: 20. Germline V gives CDR1 MDHEN, CDR2 SYDVKM. The CDR3 loop spans 20 amino acids. The CDR3 protein is CASSLPRTGGELQLRQPQHF. The CDR3 DNA reads as TGTGCCAGCAGTTTACCCCGGACAGGGGGGGAGCTGCAATTAAGGCAGCCCCAGCATTTT.

V usage is TRBV6-5 and J usage is TRBJ1-1; no clear D. With 2 bases removed from V and 4 bases from J, the gap between germline ends came to 14 bases. This CDR3 contains 15 residues. Germline loops: CDR1 MNHEY, CDR2 SVGAGI. This chain's CDR3 is CASSYEGALGTEAFF. In nucleotides, the CDR3 is TGTGCCAGCAGTTACGAGGGCGCCTTGGGCACTGAAGCTTTCTTT.